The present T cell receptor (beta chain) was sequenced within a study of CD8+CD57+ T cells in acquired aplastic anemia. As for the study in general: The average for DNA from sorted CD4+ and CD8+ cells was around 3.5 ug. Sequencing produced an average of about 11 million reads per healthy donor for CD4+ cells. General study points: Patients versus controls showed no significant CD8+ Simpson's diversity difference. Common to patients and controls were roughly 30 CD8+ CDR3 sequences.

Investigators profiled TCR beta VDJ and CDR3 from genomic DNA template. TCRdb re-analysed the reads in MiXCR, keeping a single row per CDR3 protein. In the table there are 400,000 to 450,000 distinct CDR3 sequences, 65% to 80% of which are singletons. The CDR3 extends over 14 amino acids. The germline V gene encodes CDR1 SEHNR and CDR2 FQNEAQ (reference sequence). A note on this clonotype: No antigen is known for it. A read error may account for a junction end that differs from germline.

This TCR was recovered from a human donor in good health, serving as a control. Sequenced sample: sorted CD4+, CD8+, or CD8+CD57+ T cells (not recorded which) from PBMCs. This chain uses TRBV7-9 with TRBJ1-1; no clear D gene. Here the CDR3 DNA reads TGTGCCAGCGGCACAGATAGGGTGGGCACGGACGCCGGGTTT. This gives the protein CASGTDRVGTDAGF.